This T cell receptor beta chain stems from a study of T cell responses to AZD1222 COVID-19 vaccine. Overall study context: Second-dose groups at about 4 or about 12 weeks were pooled. Study-level results: Without day 14 samples, only post-peak T cell repertoires were studied. Unmutated variant regions reportedly attract nearly half of all spike-specific TCRs. It should be noted that donors were predominantly white British and more often female, and clonal diversity was possibly underestimated.

Produced via immunoSEQ multiplex PCR; TCRdb's table is partial and in-frame only. The table records 150,000 or so clones, about nine tenths of them present only once. Details on this clone: Its specificity is not known.

Per germline, CDR1 SGHRS and CDR2 YFSETQ. V lost 4 bases to trimming and J lost 5 bases; unmatched junction nucleotides: 12. The CDR3 contains 17 residues. Sequencing used peripheral blood, obtained on day 0 of AZD1222 vaccination. This TCR came from an adult in good health. The rearrangement uses TRBV5-1 and TRBJ2-1; 10 bases align to TRBD1. The chain's CDR3 is CASSASLPGQGNNEQFF. The CDR3 bases are TGCGCCAGCAGCGCAAGTTTACCGGGACAGGGGAACAATGAGCAGTTCTTC.